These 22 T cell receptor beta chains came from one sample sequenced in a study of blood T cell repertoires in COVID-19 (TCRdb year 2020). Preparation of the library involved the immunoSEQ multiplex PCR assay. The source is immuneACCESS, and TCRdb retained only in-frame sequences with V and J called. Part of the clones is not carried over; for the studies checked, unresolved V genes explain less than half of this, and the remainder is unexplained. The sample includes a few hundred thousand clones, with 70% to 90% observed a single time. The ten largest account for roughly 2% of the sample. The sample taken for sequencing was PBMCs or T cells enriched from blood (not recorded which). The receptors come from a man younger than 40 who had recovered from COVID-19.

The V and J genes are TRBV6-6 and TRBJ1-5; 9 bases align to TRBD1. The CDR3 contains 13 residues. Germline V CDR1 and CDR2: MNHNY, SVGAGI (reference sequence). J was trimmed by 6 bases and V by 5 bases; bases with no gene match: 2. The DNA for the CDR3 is TGTGCCAGCAGTACAGGGGGCAGTCAGCCCCAGCATTTT. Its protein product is CASSTGGSQPQHF.

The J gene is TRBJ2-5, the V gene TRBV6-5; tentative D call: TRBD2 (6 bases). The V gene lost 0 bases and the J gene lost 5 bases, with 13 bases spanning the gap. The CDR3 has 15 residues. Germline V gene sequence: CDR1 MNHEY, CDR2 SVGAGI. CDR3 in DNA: TGTGCCAGCAGTTACTCGACTAGGGCGCCCGAGACCCAGTACTTC. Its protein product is CASSYSTRAPETQYF.

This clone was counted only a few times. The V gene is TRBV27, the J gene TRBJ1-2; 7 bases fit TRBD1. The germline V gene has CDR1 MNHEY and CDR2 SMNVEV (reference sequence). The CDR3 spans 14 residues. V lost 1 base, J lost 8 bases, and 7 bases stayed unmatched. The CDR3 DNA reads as TGTGCCAGCAGTTTATTAGGGACAGTAGGAGGCTACACCTTC. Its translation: CASSLLGTVGGYTF.

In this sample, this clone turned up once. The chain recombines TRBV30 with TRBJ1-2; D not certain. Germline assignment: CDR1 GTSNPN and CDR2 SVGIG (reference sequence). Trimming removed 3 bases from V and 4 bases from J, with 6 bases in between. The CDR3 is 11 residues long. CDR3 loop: CAWSYTYGYTF. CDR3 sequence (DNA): TGTGCCTGGAGCTATACCTATGGCTACACCTTC.

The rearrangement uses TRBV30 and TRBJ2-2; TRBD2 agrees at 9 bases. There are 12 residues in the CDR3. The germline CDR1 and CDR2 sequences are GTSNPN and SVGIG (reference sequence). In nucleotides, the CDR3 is TGTCTAGGCGGGGGGGCCCCCGGGGAGCTGTTTTTT. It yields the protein CLGGGAPGELFF.

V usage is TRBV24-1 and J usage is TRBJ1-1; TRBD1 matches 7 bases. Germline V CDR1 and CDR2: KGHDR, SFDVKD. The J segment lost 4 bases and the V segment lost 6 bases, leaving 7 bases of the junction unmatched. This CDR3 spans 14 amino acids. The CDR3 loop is CATSTGVSGTEAFF. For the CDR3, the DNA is TGTGCCACCAGTACAGGGGTAAGCGGCACTGAAGCTTTCTTT.

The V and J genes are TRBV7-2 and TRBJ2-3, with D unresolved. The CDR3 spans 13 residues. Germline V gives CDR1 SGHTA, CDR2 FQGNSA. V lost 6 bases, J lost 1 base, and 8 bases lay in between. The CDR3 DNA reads TGTGCCAGCAGAAAGACTGGCACAGATACGCAGTATTTT. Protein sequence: CASRKTGTDTQYF. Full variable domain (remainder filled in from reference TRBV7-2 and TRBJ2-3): GAGVSQSPSNKVTEKGKDVELRCDPISGHTALYWYRQSLGQGLEFLIYFQGNSAPDKSGLPSDRFSAERTGGSVSTLTIQRTQQEDSAVYLCASRKTGTDTQYFGPGTRLTVL.

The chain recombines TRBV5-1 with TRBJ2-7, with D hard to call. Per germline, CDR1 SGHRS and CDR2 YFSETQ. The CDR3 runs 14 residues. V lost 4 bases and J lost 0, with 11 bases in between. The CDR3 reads CASSVGTVSYEQYF. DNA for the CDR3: TGCGCCAGCAGCGTTGGAACAGTCTCCTACGAGCAGTACTTC.

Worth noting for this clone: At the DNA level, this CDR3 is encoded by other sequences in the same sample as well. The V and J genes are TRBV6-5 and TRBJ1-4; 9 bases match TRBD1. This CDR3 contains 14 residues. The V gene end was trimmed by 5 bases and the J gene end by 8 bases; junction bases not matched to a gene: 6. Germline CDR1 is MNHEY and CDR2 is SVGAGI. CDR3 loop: CASSTGGAGEKLFF. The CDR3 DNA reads TGTGCCAGCAGTACAGGGGGCGCTGGGGAAAAACTGTTTTTT.

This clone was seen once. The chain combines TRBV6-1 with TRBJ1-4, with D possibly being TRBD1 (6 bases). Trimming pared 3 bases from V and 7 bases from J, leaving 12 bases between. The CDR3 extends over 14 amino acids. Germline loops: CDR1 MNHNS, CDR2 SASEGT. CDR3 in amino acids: CASSDRGLSEKLFF. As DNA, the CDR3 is TGTGCCAGCAGTGACAGGGGCTTGAGTGAAAAACTGTTTTTT.

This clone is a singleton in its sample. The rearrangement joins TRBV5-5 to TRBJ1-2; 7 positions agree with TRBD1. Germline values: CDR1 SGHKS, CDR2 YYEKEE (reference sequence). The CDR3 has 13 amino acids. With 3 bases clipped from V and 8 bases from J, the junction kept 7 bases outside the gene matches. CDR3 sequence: CASSSTGVSGYTF. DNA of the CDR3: TGTGCCAGCAGCTCTACAGGGGTATCCGGCTACACCTTC.

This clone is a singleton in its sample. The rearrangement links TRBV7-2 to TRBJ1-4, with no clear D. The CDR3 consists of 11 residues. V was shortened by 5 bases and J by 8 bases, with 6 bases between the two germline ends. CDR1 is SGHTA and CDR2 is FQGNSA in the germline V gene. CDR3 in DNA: TGTGCCAGCAGCCAAGAGGAAAAACTGTTTTTT. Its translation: CASSQEEKLFF.

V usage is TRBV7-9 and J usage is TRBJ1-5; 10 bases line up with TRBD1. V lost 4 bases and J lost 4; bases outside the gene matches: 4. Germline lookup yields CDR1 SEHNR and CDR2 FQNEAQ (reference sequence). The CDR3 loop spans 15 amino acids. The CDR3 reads CASSSGTGVNQPQHF. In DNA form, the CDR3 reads TGTGCCAGCAGCTCCGGGACAGGGGTTAATCAGCCCCAGCATTTT.

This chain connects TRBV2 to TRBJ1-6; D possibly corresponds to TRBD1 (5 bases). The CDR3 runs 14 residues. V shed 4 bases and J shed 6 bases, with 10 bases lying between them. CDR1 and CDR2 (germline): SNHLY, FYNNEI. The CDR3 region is CASSGTPTNSPLHF. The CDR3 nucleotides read TGTGCCAGCAGTGGGACACCAACTAATTCACCCCTCCACTTT.

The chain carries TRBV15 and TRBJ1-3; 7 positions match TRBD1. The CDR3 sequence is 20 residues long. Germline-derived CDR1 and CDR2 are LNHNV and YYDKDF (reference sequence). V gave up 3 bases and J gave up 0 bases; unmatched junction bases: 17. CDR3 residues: CATSRADKWGQTSSGNTIYF. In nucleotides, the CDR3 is TGTGCCACCAGCAGGGCCGATAAGTGGGGACAGACATCCTCTGGAAACACCATATATTTT.

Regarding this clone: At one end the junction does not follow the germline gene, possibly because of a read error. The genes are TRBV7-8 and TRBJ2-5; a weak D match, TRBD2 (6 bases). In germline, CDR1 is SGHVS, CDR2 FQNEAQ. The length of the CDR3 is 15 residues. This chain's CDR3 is CASSVARRVGETQYF. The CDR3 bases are TGTGCCAGCAGCGTAGCAAGGAGGGTGGGGGAGACCCAGTACTTC. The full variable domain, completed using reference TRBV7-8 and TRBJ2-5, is GAGVSQSPRYKVAKRGQDVALRCDPISGHVSLFWYQQALGQGPEFLTYFQNEAQLDKSGLPSDRFFAERPEGSVSTLKIQRTQQEDSAVYLCASSVARRVGETQYFGPGTRLLVL.

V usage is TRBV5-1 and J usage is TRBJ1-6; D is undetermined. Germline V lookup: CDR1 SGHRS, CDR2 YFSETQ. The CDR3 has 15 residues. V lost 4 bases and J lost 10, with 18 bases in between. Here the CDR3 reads CASSPLVGRESPLHF. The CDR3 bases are TGCGCCAGCAGCCCCTTAGTAGGGCGGGAATCACCCCTCCACTTT. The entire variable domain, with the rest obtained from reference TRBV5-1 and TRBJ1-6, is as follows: KAGVTQTPRYLIKTRGQQVTLSCSPISGHRSVSWYQQTPGQGLQFLFEYFSETQRNKGNFPGRFSGRQFSNSRSEMNVSTLELGDSALYLCASSPLVGRESPLHFGNGTRLTVT.

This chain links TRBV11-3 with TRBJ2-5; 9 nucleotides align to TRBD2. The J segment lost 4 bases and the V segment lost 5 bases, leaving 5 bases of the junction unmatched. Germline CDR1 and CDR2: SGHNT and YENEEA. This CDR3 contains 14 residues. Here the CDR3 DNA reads TGTGCCAGCAGCCTGCGGGGGGGCAGAGAGACCCAGTACTTC. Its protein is CASSLRGGRETQYF. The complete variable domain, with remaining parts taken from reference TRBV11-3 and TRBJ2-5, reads EAGVVQSPRYKIIEKKQPVAFWCNPISGHNTLYWYLQNLGQGPELLIRYENEEAVDDSQLPKDRFSAERLKGVDSTLKIQPAELGDSAVYLCASSLRGGRETQYFGPGTRLLVL.

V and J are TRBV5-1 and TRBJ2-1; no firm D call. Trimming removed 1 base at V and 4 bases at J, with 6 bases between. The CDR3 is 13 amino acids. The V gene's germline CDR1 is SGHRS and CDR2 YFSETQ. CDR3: CASSLNLYNEQFF. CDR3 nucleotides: TGCGCCAGCAGCTTGAACCTATACAATGAGCAGTTCTTC.

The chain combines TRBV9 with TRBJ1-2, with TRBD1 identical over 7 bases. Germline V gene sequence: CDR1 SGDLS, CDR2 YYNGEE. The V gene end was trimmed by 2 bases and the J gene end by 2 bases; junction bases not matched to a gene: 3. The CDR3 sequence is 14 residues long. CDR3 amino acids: CASSVPTGNYGYTF. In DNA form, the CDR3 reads TGTGCCAGCAGCGTCCCGACAGGGAACTATGGCTACACCTTC.

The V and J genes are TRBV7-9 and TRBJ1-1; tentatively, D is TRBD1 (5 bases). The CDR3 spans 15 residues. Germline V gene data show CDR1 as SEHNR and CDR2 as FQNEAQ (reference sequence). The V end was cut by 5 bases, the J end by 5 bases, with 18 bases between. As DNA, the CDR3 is TGTGCCAGCAGCGTAACGGGCGGGGGTCGAACTGAAGCTTTCTTT. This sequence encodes CASSVTGGGRTEAFF.

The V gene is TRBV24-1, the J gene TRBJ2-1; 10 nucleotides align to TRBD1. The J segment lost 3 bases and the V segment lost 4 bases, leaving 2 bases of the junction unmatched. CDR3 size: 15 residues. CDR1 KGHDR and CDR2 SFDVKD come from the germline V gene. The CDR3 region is CATSDRTGGYNEQFF. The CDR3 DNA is TGTGCCACCAGTGACCGGACAGGGGGCTACAATGAGCAGTTCTTC.